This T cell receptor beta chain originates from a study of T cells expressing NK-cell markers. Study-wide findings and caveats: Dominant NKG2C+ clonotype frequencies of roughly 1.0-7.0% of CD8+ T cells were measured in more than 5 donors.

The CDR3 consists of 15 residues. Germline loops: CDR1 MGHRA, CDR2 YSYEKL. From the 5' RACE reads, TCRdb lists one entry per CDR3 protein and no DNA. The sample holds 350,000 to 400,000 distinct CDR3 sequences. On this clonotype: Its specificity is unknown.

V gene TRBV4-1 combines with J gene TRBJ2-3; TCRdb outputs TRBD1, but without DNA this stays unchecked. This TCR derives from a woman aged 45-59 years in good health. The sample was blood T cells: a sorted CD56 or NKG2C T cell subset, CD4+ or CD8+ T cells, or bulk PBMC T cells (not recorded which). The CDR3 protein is CASSQIGGRTDTQYF.